Below, 4 T cell receptor beta chains from the same sample are listed, as sequenced in a study of T cell responses to AZD1222 COVID-19 vaccine. Only in-frame clones appear in the TCRdb table, and some are missing; sequencing was by immunoSEQ multiplex PCR. The table includes 90,000 to 150,000 clones, around 90% detected once. Material: peripheral blood, obtained on day 0 of AZD1222 vaccination. The receptors derive from an adult in good health.

This clone was recorded once. The chain is built from TRBV4-1 and TRBJ1-1, with D perhaps TRBD1 (5 bases). CDR1 and CDR2 (germline): MGHRA, YSYEKL. Trimming removed 1 base from V and 1 base from J, with 13 bases in between. CDR3 length: 16 amino acids. The CDR3 DNA reads TGCGCCAGCAGCCAAGGGTCGCAGGGAGGGAACACTGAAGCTTTCTTT. Encoded protein: CASSQGSQGGNTEAFF.

The gene calls are TRBV9 and TRBJ2-3; TRBD2 agrees at 13 bases. J was trimmed by 6 bases and V by 4 bases; bases with no gene match: 8. The CDR3 is 16 residues long. The V gene's germline CDR1 is SGDLS and CDR2 YYNGEE. The CDR3 region is CASSRGGLAGSDTQYF. CDR3 sequence (DNA): TGTGCCAGCAGCAGAGGGGGACTAGCGGGAAGTGATACGCAGTATTTT.

The J gene is TRBJ2-1, the V gene TRBV4-1; the D gene is possibly TRBD2 (6 bases). From germline, CDR1 is MGHRA and CDR2 YSYEKL. This CDR3 has 15 residues. Deletions cut 0 bases from V and 7 bases from J, with 13 bases between. The CDR3, as DNA: TGCGCCAGCAGCCAAGAGGGCTGGAGGGATAATGAGCAGTTCTTC. This codes for CASSQEGWRDNEQFF.

The V call is TRBV18, the J call TRBJ1-1, with no clear D. The V end was cut by 3 bases, the J end by 0 bases, with 5 bases between. The CDR3 has 13 residues. The germline V gene encodes CDR1 KGHSH and CDR2 LQKENI. CDR3 DNA sequence: TGTGCCAGCTCACCTCGTTTGAACACTGAAGCTTTCTTT. It is translated as CASSPRLNTEAFF.